This TCR beta chain was retrieved from a study of Graves' ophthalmopathy and Graves' hyperthyroidism. Study background: At initial diagnosis, peripheral blood was obtained, and this preceded any treatment. Overall study findings and caveats: The model flagged ophthalmopathy progression at 70% to 71% sensitivity and 72% to 80% specificity.

Many counts were recorded for this clonotype. Its target is unknown. Amplification of the TCR beta CDR3 regions used RNA transcripts (as template). The first-round RT-PCR employed HTBI primers together with the Qiagen OneStep RT-PCR kit. A multiplex PCR was then performed as the second round. TCRdb reprocessed the multiplex PCR reads via MiXCR and lists one record per CDR3 protein. The sample shows about 740,000 distinct CDR3 sequences, 40% of them seen only once. Donors with ophthalmopathy: moderate-to-severe activity, CAS ≥3, NOSPECS ≥4, duration under 3 months. As diagnostic evidence, clinical symptoms, serum thyroxine, TRAb, thyroid ultrasound and orbital computed tomography were relied upon. The trim removed 8 bases at V and 8 bases at J, leaving 7 bases unmatched. CDR1 and CDR2 (germline): SNHLY, FYNNEI. The length of the CDR3 is 12 residues.

The specimen sequenced was peripheral blood. The chain joins TRBV2 to TRBJ1-2; 8 bases align to TRBD1. This clonotype was obtained from an adult man with Graves' ophthalmopathy. The CDR3 is CASGAGGVGYTF. CDR3 DNA: TGTGCCAGCGGGGCAGGGGGCGTCGGCTACACCTTC.